These T cell receptor beta chains were read from a single sample in a study of blood T cell repertoires in COVID-19. Sequencing used immunoSEQ multiplex PCR; TCRdb keeps in-frame clones, though not all of them. The table includes a few hundred thousand clones, 85% to 90% detected once. Input material: PBMCs or T cells enriched from blood (not recorded which). Every receptor here comes from a woman younger than 35 who had recovered from COVID-19. The CDR3 runs from the conserved cysteine through the conserved F or W. A D gene is named only where the DNA matches it firmly. Not every row has a clone size; where given, it reads once, few, many or a size class.

>TRBV2|14|-|TRBJ2-1|TRBD2
CASSLRFPGLAQFF
TGTGCCAGCAGCCTACGCTTCCCGGGACTAGCTCAGTTCTTC
>TRBV7-6|17|-|TRBJ1-4|-
CASSLEEVGTFLGKLFF
TGTGCCAGCAGCTTAGAGGAGGTGGGGACATTTCTTGGAAAACTGTTTTTT
>TRBV7-3|15|-|TRBJ2-7|TRBD1
CASSLEGQGADEQYF
TGTGCCAGCAGCTTAGAGGGCCAGGGGGCCGACGAGCAGTACTTC
>TRBV20-1|15|once|TRBJ2-1|-
CSASRVGGGYNEQFF
TGCAGTGCGAGTAGAGTGGGGGGAGGCTACAATGAGCAGTTCTTC
>TRBV7-8|13|-|TRBJ2-4|TRBD2
CASSFSGDNIQYF
TGTGCCAGCAGCTTTAGCGGGGATAACATTCAGTACTTC
>TRBV6-2/TRBV6-3|13|-|TRBJ1-1|-
CASSRDDPRGAFF
TGTGCCAGCAGTCGTGACGATCCTCGGGGAGCTTTCTTT
>TRBV27|13|-|TRBJ1-6|-
CACQNRPNSPLHF
TGTGCCTGCCAAAACAGGCCTAATTCACCCCTCCACTTT
>TRBV11-3|14|-|TRBJ2-7|TRBD2
CASSGGRGNYEQYF
TGTGCCAGCAGCGGAGGGCGGGGGAACTACGAGCAGTACTTC
>TRBV5-4|16|-|TRBJ1-5|-
CASSWAGEVGNQPQHF
TGTGCCAGCAGCTGGGCGGGGGAGGTAGGCAATCAGCCCCAGCATTTT
>TRBV19|15|few|TRBJ1-5|-
CASRPVMSGNQPQHF
TGTGCCAGTAGGCCGGTTATGAGCGGGAATCAGCCCCAGCATTTT
>TRBV7-6|21|-|TRBJ2-3|TRBD2
CASSLALAGVARPGDTDTQYF
TGTGCCAGCAGCTTAGCGCTGGCGGGGGTGGCCCGGCCGGGCGACACAGATACGCAGTATTTT
>TRBV4-1|17|-|TRBJ2-5|-
CASSHDSPGVIQETQYF
TGCGCCAGCAGCCATGACAGCCCGGGGGTGATCCAAGAGACCCAGTACTTC
>TRBV10-1|15|-|TRBJ2-5|TRBD1
CASSRGQNIQETQYF
TGCGCCAGCAGCCGGGGACAGAATATTCAAGAGACCCAGTACTTC
>TRBV19|15|-|TRBJ1-2|TRBD1
CASSIGTGSNYGYTF
TGTGCCAGTAGTATCGGGACAGGATCGAACTATGGCTACACCTTC
>TRBV10-1|14|-|TRBJ1-2|TRBD1
CASSDLQGRYGYTF
TGCGCCAGCAGTGATTTACAGGGGCGGTATGGCTACACCTTC
>TRBV27|14|-|TRBJ2-3|-
CAIPNGGFTDTQYF
TGTGCCATCCCTAACGGGGGATTCACAGATACGCAGTATTTT
>TRBV4-2|15|few|TRBJ2-7|TRBD2
CASSQLGGGSNEQYF
TGTGCCAGCAGCCAGCTCGGGGGGGGCTCCAACGAGCAGTACTTC
>TRBV21-1|18|-|TRBJ1-5|-
CASSKGRTRISVNQPQHF
TGTGCCAGCAGCAAAGGAAGAACCAGAATATCCGTCAATCAGCCCCAGCATTTT
>TRBV3-1/TRBV3-2|18|-|TRBJ2-5|TRBD2
CASSQEGTSGGALETQYF
TGTGCCAGCAGCCAAGAAGGGACTAGCGGGGGGGCCCTGGAGACCCAGTACTTC
>TRBV5-5|14|once|TRBJ1-5|-
CASSHPMENQPQHF
TGTGCCAGCAGCCACCCGATGGAGAATCAGCCCCAGCATTTT
>TRBV4-3|15|-|TRBJ1-1|-
CASSQFGSGNTEAFF
TGCGCCAGCAGCCAATTTGGGTCAGGGAACACTGAAGCTTTCTTT
>TRBV10-3|14|-|TRBJ1-1|-
CAIRHQNMNTEAFF
TGTGCCATCAGGCATCAGAACATGAACACTGAAGCTTTCTTT